This entry features one TCR beta chain sequence. The data were taken from a study of CD8 T cells in Susac syndrome. The length of the CDR3 is 12 residues. Germline V gene sequence: CDR1 MNHEY, CDR2 SVGEGT. Trimming removed 8 bases from V and 9 bases from J, with 13 bases in between. Reverse transcription of roughly 0.45 to 1 ug RNA was carried out with random hexamers. TCRdb recomputed calls from the immunoSEQ multiplex PCR reads with MiXCR, one row per CDR3 protein. The sample includes roughly 330,000 distinct CDR3 sequences, about 92% of them seen just once. The rearrangement joins TRBV6-2 or TRBV6-3 to TRBJ2-2; D unclear. The sample comprised CD4+ T cells from PBMCs. The TCR comes from a human donor with multiple sclerosis. The CDR3 nucleotides are TGTGCCAGCTCGACGGTACCCAGGGAGCTGTTTTTT. It encodes CASSTVPRELFF.